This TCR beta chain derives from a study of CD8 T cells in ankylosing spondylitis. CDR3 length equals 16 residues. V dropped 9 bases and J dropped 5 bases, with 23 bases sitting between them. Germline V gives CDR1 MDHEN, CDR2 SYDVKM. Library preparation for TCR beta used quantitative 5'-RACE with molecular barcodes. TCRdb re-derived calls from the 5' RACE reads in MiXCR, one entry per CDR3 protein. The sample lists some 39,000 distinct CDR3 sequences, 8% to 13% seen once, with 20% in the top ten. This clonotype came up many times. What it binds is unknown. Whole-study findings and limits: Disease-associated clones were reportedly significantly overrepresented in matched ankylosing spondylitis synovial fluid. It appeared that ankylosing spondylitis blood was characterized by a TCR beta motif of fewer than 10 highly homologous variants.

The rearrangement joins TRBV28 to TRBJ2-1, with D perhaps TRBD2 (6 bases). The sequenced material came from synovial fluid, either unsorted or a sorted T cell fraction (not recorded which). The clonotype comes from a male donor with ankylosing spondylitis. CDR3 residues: CASTGWERGGDNEQFF. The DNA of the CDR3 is TGTGCCAGTACGGGATGGGAGAGGGGAGGCGACAATGAGCAGTTCTTC.